The clone carrying this T cell receptor beta chain was detected a few times. What it binds is unknown. The data originate from a study of T-cell reconstitution after alpha-beta-depleted transplantation in children. Unique molecular identifiers were used in preparing the TCRbeta library. TCRdb analysed the PCR reads with MiXCR anew, one entry per CDR3 protein. Of about 580,000 distinct CDR3 sequences in the sample, under 30% were seen once. Study-wide results and limits: Several hundred expanded graft clones reportedly supplied alpha-beta T cells about two months after transplant.

This CDR3 contains 12 residues. Germline V gene data show CDR1 as KGHDR and CDR2 as SFDVKD. The V gene lost 5 bases and the J gene lost 7 bases, with 10 bases spanning the gap. Source: PBMCs, mostly from graft donor cells, taken 360 days after TCRalphabeta/CD19-depleted stem cell transplant. The chain recombines TRBV24-1 with TRBJ1-2; D call uncertain. The sequence derives from a boy under two years old who had a stem cell transplant for acute myeloid leukemia, so the T cells may come from the graft donor. The CDR3 loop is CATSVDSAGYTF. CDR3 in DNA: TGTGCCACCAGTGTGGATAGCGCTGGCTACACCTTC.